Listed here are 13 T cell receptor beta chains from one sample, sequenced in a study of yellow fever vaccine responses in identical twins. TCRdb passed the RT-PCR reads through MiXCR, listing each CDR3 protein once. This sample has about 19,000 distinct CDR3 sequences, with under 70% found just once. This sample comprised T cells from blood (PBMCs), unsorted or a sorted subset (not recorded which), obtained before or after yellow fever vaccination (not recorded which). The receptors derive from a woman between 18 and 29 years old who received the yellow fever vaccine.

CDR3 sequence (DNA): TGTGCCAGCAGCCAGTCGACGGGATCCTACGAGCAGTACGTC. This sequence encodes CASSQSTGSYEQYV. The J gene is TRBJ2-7, the V gene TRBV3-1; D might be TRBD2 (5 bases). V was shortened by 3 bases and J by 1 base, with 10 bases between the two germline ends. The CDR3 extends over 14 amino acids. Germline CDR1 reads LGHDT; CDR2 reads YNNKEL (reference sequence).

The chain has TRBV18 and TRBJ2-2, with 11 bases aligning to TRBD2. The CDR3 runs to 17 residues. The germline V gene encodes CDR1 KGHSH and CDR2 LQKENI. Losses at the gene ends were 2 bases for V and 5 bases for J; bases not matched to a gene: 7. CDR3 amino acids: CASSPFGTSGLTGELFF. In DNA form, the CDR3 reads TGTGCCAGCTCACCATTTGGGACTAGCGGCCTAACCGGGGAGCTGTTTTTT. Drawing the rest from reference TRBV18 and TRBJ2-2, the complete variable domain is NAGVMQNPRHLVRRRGQEARLRCSPMKGHSHVYWYRQLPEEGLKFMVYLQKENIIDESGMPKERFSAEFPKEGPSILRIQQVVRGDSAAYFCASSPFGTSGLTGELFFGEGSRLTVL.

In this sample, this clonotype turned up a few times. The chain is built from TRBV10-3 and TRBJ1-2; unclear D gene. Germline values: CDR1 ENHRY, CDR2 SYGVKD. The CDR3 loop spans 12 amino acids. V was cut by 10 bases and J by 4 bases, with 13 bases left in between. The CDR3 DNA is TGTGCCACCAATACAGAGATCTATGGCTACACCTTC. Its translation is CATNTEIYGYTF.

The CDR3 loop is CASRGDRLDTQYF. The CDR3 nucleotides read TGTGCCAGCAGGGGGGACAGGCTCGATACGCAGTATTTT. This chain connects TRBV2 to TRBJ2-3; 8 bases fit TRBD1. The CDR3 has 13 residues. Trimming took 6 bases from V and 6 from J; bases not matched to a gene: 5. Germline CDR1 and CDR2: SNHLY and FYNNEI.

The CDR3 DNA reads TGCAGCGCTATGGGGACAGGGGTCACTGAAGCTTTCTTT. Its protein product is CSAMGTGVTEAFF. V gene TRBV29-1 combines with J gene TRBJ1-1, with 10 bases fitting TRBD1. The CDR3 sequence is 13 residues long. Germline loops: CDR1 SQVTM, CDR2 ANQGSEA. The V gene end was trimmed by 7 bases and the J gene end by 4 bases; junction bases not matched to a gene: 6.

The chain has TRBV18 and TRBJ1-1; D is ambiguous. The CDR3 consists of 14 residues. Deletions cut 6 bases from V and 6 bases from J, with 17 bases between. Germline CDR1 and CDR2: KGHSH and LQKENI. The CDR3 DNA reads as TGTGCCAGCTCTCCTATTGGGAGTTGGTCTGAAGCTTTCTTT. It yields the protein CASSPIGSWSEAFF. Complete variable domain (other parts from reference TRBV18 and TRBJ1-1): NAGVMQNPRHLVRRRGQEARLRCSPMKGHSHVYWYRQLPEEGLKFMVYLQKENIIDESGMPKERFSAEFPKEGPSILRIQQVVRGDSAAYFCASSPIGSWSEAFFGQGTRLTVV.

The J gene is TRBJ1-1, the V gene TRBV19; D not resolved. The CDR3 totals 13 residues. Trimming removed 3 bases at V and 4 bases at J, with 9 bases between. Germline loops: CDR1 LNHDA, CDR2 SQIVND (reference sequence). The CDR3 bases are TGTGCCAGTAGTATGGGTGTCGGCACTGAAGCTTTCTTT. This encodes CASSMGVGTEAFF.

This clonotype was seen a few times. J is TRBJ1-5 and V is TRBV6-2 or TRBV6-3, with D perhaps matching TRBD1 (5 bases). The CDR3 is 17 residues long. V was pared by 1 base and J by 0 bases, with 13 bases between. CDR1 and CDR2 from the germline V gene are MNHEY and SVGEGT. CDR3 sequence: CASSYLKTAYSNQPQHF. For the CDR3, the DNA is TGTGCCAGCAGTTACTTAAAGACAGCCTATAGCAATCAGCCCCAGCATTTT.

The V gene is TRBV11-2, the J gene TRBJ2-3, with a weak D call TRBD1 (6 bases). The germline gives CDR1 SGHAT, CDR2 FQNNGV. With 6 bases removed from V and 8 bases from J, the gap between germline ends came to 12 bases. There are 12 residues in the CDR3. CDR3 sequence reads: CASSYRVGTQYF. CDR3 DNA sequence: TGTGCCAGCAGTTACAGGGTTGGTACGCAGTATTTT.

The J gene is TRBJ2-1, the V gene TRBV6-5; tentatively, D is TRBD2 (6 bases). The CDR3 spans 13 residues. V was pared by 0 bases and J by 15 bases, with 15 bases between. Germline loops: CDR1 MNHEY, CDR2 SVGAGI. DNA for the CDR3: TGTGCCAGCAGTTACTCGTGGTCGGAGGGTCGGTTCTTC. The encoded protein is CASSYSWSEGRFF.

The chain has TRBV28 and TRBJ2-3; D uncertain. V was pared by 7 bases and J by 0 bases, with 17 bases between. Germline V gene lookup returns CDR1 MDHEN and CDR2 SYDVKM. The CDR3 extends over 16 amino acids. The CDR3 bases are TGTGCCAGCACCCGTTTCGACTGGTTCAGCACAGATACGCAGTATTTT. It yields the protein CASTRFDWFSTDTQYF.

V and J are TRBV10-1 and TRBJ1-1, with unresolved D. Trimming took 3 bases from V and 0 from J, leaving 5 bases between them. The germline V gene encodes CDR1 WNHNN and CDR2 SYGVQD (reference sequence). This CDR3 has 13 amino acids. The DNA for the CDR3 is TGCGCCAGCAGTGACGGAATGAACACTGAAGCTTTCTTT. Encoded protein: CASSDGMNTEAFF.

The chain recombines TRBV11-2 with TRBJ2-1; possibly TRBD1 for D (6 bases). Germline V gene data show CDR1 as SGHAT and CDR2 as FQNNGV. There are 15 residues in the CDR3. V lost 5 bases to trimming and J lost 3 bases, with 14 bases between them. CDR3 nucleotide sequence: TGTGCCAGCAGCAGATCCGGGACACACTACAATGAGCAGTTCTTC. Its translation is CASSRSGTHYNEQFF.